The 5 T cell receptor beta chains below were found in one sample sequenced in a study of human T cells and chemical hapten exposure. The time point: pre-sensitization, week 0. Treatment reported: therapeutic diphenylcyclopropenone sensitization with weekly scalp DPC. TCRdb passed the RACE reads through MiXCR, listing each CDR3 protein once. The table includes tens of thousands of distinct CDR3 sequences, about 11% detected once. The sample here was whole blood, taken in connection with sensitization to the hapten diphenylcyclopropenone (DPC). The receptors were sampled from a woman aged 40 to 50 with alopecia areata. Some clones in this sample may be carry-over from other donors' samples.

This clonotype was detected only a few times. V usage is TRBV20-1 and J usage is TRBJ2-7, with TRBD2 matching over 7 bases. Germline CDR1 is DFQATT and CDR2 is SNEGSKA (reference sequence). This CDR3 is built from 12 residues. Trimming took 3 bases from V and 5 from J; bases not matched to a gene: 4. CDR3 DNA: TGCAGTGCTAGTGACGCGGGGGACGAGCAGTACTTC. Translating it yields CSASDAGDEQYF.

This clonotype was counted a few times. The J gene is TRBJ2-2, the V gene TRBV6-6; D remains unclear. Deletions cut 7 bases from V and 0 bases from J, with 12 bases between. CDR3 length equals 15 residues. Per the germline V gene, CDR1 is MNHNY and CDR2 is SVGAGI (reference sequence). DNA for the CDR3: TGTGCCAGCAACCTCCTAGGTCCGAACACCGGGGAGCTGTTTTTT. Protein: CASNLLGPNTGELFF.

This clonotype has ten or more counts. CDR3 in amino acids: CASNQGGDAASYEQYF. Here the CDR3 DNA reads TGTGCCAGCAACCAGGGAGGTGATGCAGCCTCCTACGAGCAGTACTTC. This chain joins TRBV12-3 or TRBV12-4 and TRBJ2-7; D is possibly TRBD2 (6 bases). V lost 7 bases and J lost 0, with 19 bases in between. The CDR3 has 16 amino acids.

This rearrangement joins TRBV7-2 to TRBJ1-1; no definite D call. V shed 6 bases and J shed 10 bases, with 12 bases lying between them. Looked up from germline, CDR1 is SGHTA and CDR2 is FQGNSA. This CDR3 has 11 amino acids. The CDR3 protein is CASSPAWIAFF. The DNA for the CDR3 is TGTGCCAGCAGTCCCGCTTGGATAGCTTTCTTT.

This clonotype occurred many times. The chain uses TRBV6-1 and TRBJ2-1; 8 positions agree with TRBD2. Per the germline V gene, CDR1 is MNHNS and CDR2 is SASEGT. The CDR3 sequence is 15 residues long. V shed 4 bases and J 3 bases; nucleotides not matched to a gene: 5. CDR3 sequence: CASSGLAGGYNEQFF. For the CDR3, the DNA is TGTGCCAGCAGTGGACTTGCGGGGGGCTACAATGAGCAGTTCTTC.